What follows is one TCR beta chain and its context. This record belongs to a study of blood T cell repertoires in COVID-19. Authors' processing steps: How many nucleated cells were present was estimated from reference gene primer amplification. The protocol was immunoSEQ multiplex PCR, while the TCRdb copy is restricted to in-frame clones and leaves out a portion. The V and J calls and clone size come from that table; D and trimming were worked out from the DNA. The sample yields about 130,000 clones, approximately 80% seen once. In germline, CDR1 is SQVTM, CDR2 ANQGSEA. With 8 bases clipped from V and 4 bases from J, the junction kept 7 bases outside the gene matches. The CDR3 runs to 13 residues.

The V and J genes are TRBV29-1 and TRBJ2-5, with 10 nucleotides matching TRBD2. The sequenced material came from peripheral blood. The clonotype originates from a man in his forties with active or convalescent COVID-19. CDR3 residues: CSTSGGARETQYF. CDR3 nucleotides: TGCAGCACCAGCGGGGGGGCCCGAGAGACCCAGTACTTC.